The source of this TCR beta chain is a study of blood T cell repertoires in COVID-19. Recruits, aged 18 to 89 years, lived in approximately 26 US areas. TCRdb's table, derived via immunoSEQ multiplex PCR, lists solely in-frame clones and lacks some. The repertoire holds roughly 400,000 clones, with approximately 88% as singletons. V was shortened by 3 bases and J by 2 bases, with 13 bases between the two germline ends. Germline V lookup: CDR1 SGHDN, CDR2 FVKESK. The CDR3 totals 15 residues. Sample: PBMCs or T cells enriched from blood (not recorded which). This TCR was recovered from a middle-aged woman with acute COVID-19. The rearrangement links TRBV14 to TRBJ1-1; D remains ambiguous. CDR3 DNA: TGTGCCAGCAGCCAGACATCGTTCGGCAACACTGAAGCTTTCTTT. This codes for CASSQTSFGNTEAFF.